One and the same sample provided the 24 T cell receptor beta chains below, sequenced in a study of T cell responses to AZD1222 COVID-19 vaccine (dated by TCRdb to 2020 to 2023). The sample's time point, from its label and the paper: about 28 days (+/-7) after the second vaccine dose. The protocol used for the library was the immunoSEQ multiplex PCR assay. Sourced from immuneACCESS, this table was stored by TCRdb with only in-frame sequences that have V and J called. A share of the clones is absent; for the studies checked, an unresolved V gene accounts for under half, and the remainder has no known explanation. Across this sample there are approximately 140,000 clones, with roughly 90% seen only once. Approximately 3.4% of the sample is in the top ten clones. The sample in question was peripheral blood, obtained 28 days after the second AZD1222 dose. The receptors stem from an adult who received the AZD1222 COVID-19 vaccine.

The chain joins TRBV19 to TRBJ1-3, with D possibly TRBD1 on 5 matching bases. The CDR3 is 13 residues long. Per germline, CDR1 LNHDA and CDR2 SQIVND (reference sequence). Trimming removed 6 bases at V and 5 bases at J, with 11 bases between. The CDR3 protein is CASRRDWRNTIYF. DNA of the CDR3: TGTGCCAGTAGAAGGGACTGGAGAAACACCATATATTTT.

The chain combines TRBV7-3 with TRBJ2-3; a weak D match, TRBD1 (5 bases). Trimming left V 1 base short and J 3 bases short, with 11 bases between. This CDR3 comprises 15 residues. CDR1 is SGHTA and CDR2 is FQGTGA in the germline V gene. The CDR3 sequence: CASSLRGRETDTQYF. The CDR3 DNA follows: TGTGCCAGCAGCTTAAGAGGCAGGGAAACAGATACGCAGTATTTT.

This clone was detected once. Within the sample, other DNA sequences also encode this same CDR3. The V call is TRBV3-1 (or the pseudogene TRBV3-2), the J call TRBJ1-3; D remains unclear. The germline V gene encodes CDR1 LGHDT and CDR2 YNNKEL (reference sequence). V was clipped by 1 base and J by 0 bases, with 7 bases between them. The CDR3 loop spans 15 amino acids. CDR3: CASSQGSRSGNTIYF. CDR3 nucleotide sequence: TGTGCCAGCAGCCAAGGTAGCCGCTCTGGAAACACCATATATTTT.

The chain recombines TRBV19 with TRBJ1-5; D is ambiguous. Trimming took off 8 bases at V and 3 bases at J, with 14 bases between the two ends. The V gene's germline CDR1 is LNHDA and CDR2 SQIVND (reference sequence). This CDR3 region has 14 residues. The CDR3, as DNA: TGTGCCAGTTCCTCGAGTGGTGCCAATCAGCCCCAGCATTTT. This sequence encodes CASSSSGANQPQHF.

The chain employs TRBV7-8 and TRBJ1-5; TRBD1 agrees at 9 bases. Trimming took 1 base from V and 3 from J; bases not matched to a gene: 1. This CDR3 spans 15 amino acids. Germline values: CDR1 SGHVS, CDR2 FQNEAQ. CDR3 in DNA: TGTGCCAGCAGCTTAGGGGACAGGGACAATCAGCCCCAGCATTTT. This sequence encodes CASSLGDRDNQPQHF.

This clone was detected once. The chain employs TRBV6-2 or TRBV6-3 and TRBJ1-5, with unresolved D. V lost 2 bases to trimming and J lost 4 bases, with 12 bases between them. The CDR3 covers 15 residues. Germline lookup yields CDR1 MNHEY and CDR2 SVGEGT. For the CDR3, the DNA is TGTGCCAGCAGTTACCCCGAACGTAGGAATCAGCCCCAGCATTTT. Translation gives CASSYPERRNQPQHF.

The rearrangement uses TRBV6-5 and TRBJ1-2; 7 nucleotides agree with TRBD1. The CDR3 is 14 residues long. CDR1 MNHEY and CDR2 SVGAGI come from the germline V gene. The V and J ends lost 0 bases and 5 bases, in that order; junction bases with no gene match: 3. CDR3 region: CASSYSGQVYGYTF. The CDR3, as DNA: TGTGCCAGCAGTTACTCCGGACAGGTTTATGGCTACACCTTC.

The chain links TRBV18 to TRBJ2-7; 7 bases agree with TRBD2. Looked up from germline, CDR1 is KGHSH and CDR2 is LQKENI. The CDR3 runs to 17 residues. V was clipped by 1 base and J by 1 base; unmatched bases: 10. The CDR3 bases are TGTGCCAGCTCACCACGAGGAGCTAGCGGAATTTCCTACGAGCAGTACTTC. Protein: CASSPRGASGISYEQYF.

The chain combines TRBV10-1 with TRBJ2-7; a possible D gene is TRBD1 (6 bases). The CDR3 runs to 11 residues. In germline, CDR1 is WNHNN, CDR2 SYGVQD (reference sequence). The CDR3 here is CTDRSLYEQYF. The DNA of the CDR3 is TGCACCGACAGGTCCCTCTACGAGCAGTACTTC.

The chain is built from TRBV7-8 and TRBJ2-7; D gene uncertain. Trimming removed 8 bases from V and 2 bases from J, with 16 bases in between. The germline CDR1 and CDR2 sequences are SGHVS and FQNEAQ. The CDR3 contains 14 residues. The CDR3 is CASAILSDPYEQYF. The DNA for the CDR3 is TGTGCCAGCGCTATATTGTCGGACCCCTACGAGCAGTACTTC.

V usage is TRBV7-2 and J usage is TRBJ2-7; 7 bases align to TRBD2. Germline V gene data show CDR1 as SGHTA and CDR2 as FQGNSA. This CDR3 is 16 amino acids long. With 5 bases clipped from V and 2 bases from J, the junction kept 12 bases outside the gene matches. As DNA, the CDR3 is TGTGCCAGCAGCCCTAATTTCGGGGGAGGGACCTACGAGCAGTACTTC. The encoded protein is CASSPNFGGGTYEQYF.

The rearrangement uses TRBV5-1 and TRBJ1-1; 7 nucleotides agree with TRBD1. Trimming at V came to 0 bases and at J to 4 bases, leaving 3 bases not matched to a gene. There are 14 residues in the CDR3. The germline gives CDR1 SGHRS, CDR2 YFSETQ. The CDR3 bases are TGCGCCAGCAGCTTGGAAGGGGGCCGCACTGAAGCTTTCTTT. This encodes CASSLEGGRTEAFF.

The J gene is TRBJ1-1, the V gene TRBV19; no definite D call. Germline CDR1 and CDR2: LNHDA and SQIVND (reference sequence). The CDR3 contains 13 residues. V was pared by 4 bases and J by 1 base, with 7 bases between. The CDR3 nucleotides are TGTGCCAGTAGTAAGCGTGGGAACACTGAAGCTTTCTTT. Amino acid sequence: CASSKRGNTEAFF.

The CDR3 DNA follows: TGTGCCAGCAGTTACCGGGGGCCAACCGGAGACTATGGCTACACCTTC. It encodes CASSYRGPTGDYGYTF. The V call is TRBV6-5, the J call TRBJ1-2; D is perhaps TRBD1 (6 bases). Germline V gene lookup returns CDR1 MNHEY and CDR2 SVGAGI. The CDR3 spans 16 residues. V was clipped by 2 bases and J by 3 bases, with 16 bases between them.

This clone was detected a few times. V is TRBV7-9 and J is TRBJ2-7; D may match TRBD1 or TRBD2 (6 bases each). This CDR3 spans 14 amino acids. The V end was cut by 6 bases, the J end by 6 bases, with 18 bases between. The germline CDR1 and CDR2 sequences are SEHNR and FQNEAQ (reference sequence). The CDR3 protein is CASSSPGALSEQYF. The CDR3 coding sequence is TGTGCCAGCAGTTCCCCGGGGGCCTTAAGCGAGCAGTACTTC.

J is TRBJ2-3 and V is TRBV5-8; D may match TRBD1 or TRBD2 (5 bases each). In germline, CDR1 is SGHTS, CDR2 YDEGEE. This CDR3 comprises 19 residues. Trimming pared 9 bases from V and 1 base from J, leaving 30 bases between. The CDR3 DNA is TGTGCCACCCCGGGGCATAAGTCCCCGACCAGGCTGGGCACAGATACGCAGTATTTT. Amino acids: CATPGHKSPTRLGTDTQYF.

This clone was recorded only once. J is TRBJ1-4 and V is TRBV7-9; D remains ambiguous. Germline CDR1 reads SEHNR; CDR2 reads FQNEAQ (reference sequence). V shed 5 bases and J shed 6 bases, with 10 bases lying between them. The CDR3 has 13 residues. This chain's CDR3 is CASSRDTHEKLFF. CDR3 bases: TGTGCCAGCAGCAGAGACACCCATGAAAAACTGTTTTTT. Supplemented by reference TRBV7-9 and TRBJ1-4, the full variable domain reads DTGVSQNPRHKITKRGQNVTFRCDPISEHNRLYWYRQTLGQGPEFLTYFQNEAQLEKSRLLSDRFSAERPKGSFSTLEIQRTEQGDSAMYLCASSRDTHEKLFFGSGTQLSVL.

The rearrangement joins TRBV5-4 to TRBJ1-2; D unclear. Germline values: CDR1 SGHNT, CDR2 YYREEE (reference sequence). This CDR3 is 13 amino acids long. V lost 1 base to trimming and J lost 7 bases, with 11 bases between them. CDR3 bases: TGTGCCAGCAGCTTGTTGACGGATCCTGGCTACACCTTC. The encoded protein is CASSLLTDPGYTF.

This chain joins TRBV6-2 or TRBV6-3 and TRBJ2-1, with 9 bases aligning to TRBD2. The CDR3 has 16 amino acids. The V segment lost 3 bases and the J segment 4 bases; nucleotides outside the gene matches: 7. The germline V gene has CDR1 MNHEY and CDR2 SVGEGT. The CDR3: CASSYWGGRAYNEQFF. CDR3 nucleotides: TGTGCCAGCAGTTATTGGGGCGGGAGGGCGTACAATGAGCAGTTCTTC.

CDR3 DNA: TGTGCCAGTATTCTGCGGCTTCCCGGGAAGCCCCAGCATTTT. Translating gives CASILRLPGKPQHF. This rearrangement joins TRBV19 to TRBJ1-5, with no clear D. Germline assignment: CDR1 LNHDA and CDR2 SQIVND (reference sequence). CDR3 length equals 14 residues. Trimming took 7 bases from V and 8 from J, leaving 18 bases between them. The variable domain in full, with the rest retrieved from reference TRBV19 and TRBJ1-5, is DGGITQSPKYLFRKEGQNVTLSCEQNLNHDAMYWYRQDPGQGLRLIYYSQIVNDFQKGDIAEGYSVSREKKESFPLTVTSAQKNPTAFYLCASILRLPGKPQHFGDGTRLSIL.

The V gene is TRBV28, the J gene TRBJ1-1, with 8 bases fitting TRBD1. V trimming: 7 bases; J trimming: 7 bases; junction bases outside the gene matches: 5. Germline loops: CDR1 MDHEN, CDR2 SYDVKM. This CDR3 has 12 residues. The CDR3 DNA is TGTGCCAGCAAGACGGACAGGGTTGAAGCTTTCTTT. Protein: CASKTDRVEAFF.

The rearrangement links TRBV4-2 to TRBJ2-1, with a tentative D call TRBD2 (6 bases). The CDR3 loop spans 13 amino acids. V lost 3 bases, J lost 15 bases, and 18 bases lay in between. Germline V gene sequence: CDR1 LGHNA, CDR2 YNFKEQ. The CDR3: CASSQAGAREWFF. The CDR3 nucleotides are TGTGCCAGCAGCCAGGCCGGGGCCCGGGAGTGGTTCTTC.

The CDR3 reads CASRTGGSTGELFF. As DNA, the CDR3 is TGTGCCAGTCGCACTGGGGGTTCTACCGGGGAGCTGTTTTTT. The chain has TRBV19 and TRBJ2-2; either TRBD1 or TRBD2 may fit D (5 bases each). CDR1 is LNHDA, CDR2 SQIVND, per germline (reference sequence). This CDR3 contains 14 residues. The ends were cut back, 8 bases at V and 5 bases at J, with 15 bases in the middle.

The V gene is TRBV24-1, the J gene TRBJ2-3; D not certain. Per germline, CDR1 KGHDR and CDR2 SFDVKD. This CDR3 contains 13 residues. The ends were cut back, 1 base at V and 5 bases at J, with 6 bases in the middle. CDR3 loop: CATSDFQRDTQYF. CDR3 in DNA: TGTGCCACCAGTGATTTCCAGCGAGATACGCAGTATTTT.